This passage covers 4 T cell receptor beta chains from one sample sequenced in a study of spatial heterogeneity in lung cancer. These receptors are not linked to any known antigen. TCRdb used MiXCR to reprocess the 5' RACE reads, holding one entry per CDR3 protein. Here the sample spans 9,500 to 12,000 distinct CDR3 sequences, roughly 8% being singletons. Sample time point: sample taken at primary tumor resection. Study-wide points: The study found that expanded intratumoral alpha and beta TCR counts tracked tumor mutation counts.

The sample was lung tumor tissue, taken at surgery. Source of these receptors: a female donor with early-stage non-small cell lung cancer.

This clonotype was seen ten or more times. The library was built for alpha chains, so this beta chain is an off-target read and its size means little. The rearrangement uses TRBV12-3 or TRBV12-4 and TRBJ1-5, with D unresolved. The CDR3 length is 14 residues. V lost 3 bases to trimming and J lost 0 bases, with 6 bases between them. The CDR3 loop is CASSFGDSNQPQHF. CDR3 sequence (DNA): TGTGCCAGCAGTTTCGGGGATAGCAATCAGCCCCAGCATTTT.

This clonotype was seen repeatedly, ten times or more. This beta chain is off target for a library built for alpha chains, so its abundance means little. The rearrangement uses TRBV11-2 and TRBJ1-2; perhaps TRBD1 as D (6 bases). Trimming left V 1 base short and J 8 bases short, with 11 bases between. This CDR3 has 13 amino acids. CDR1 is SGHAT, CDR2 FQNNGV, per germline. Here the CDR3 DNA reads TGTGCCAGCAGCTTAGGGGGGGCTTTAGGCTACACCTTC. Its translation: CASSLGGALGYTF.

This clonotype was seen ten or more times. Little can be read into the size of this beta chain, an off-target read in a library designed for alpha chains. The rearrangement uses TRBV7-2 and TRBJ1-6; a possible D gene is TRBD1 (6 bases). V was clipped by 4 bases and J by 7 bases, with 14 bases between them. CDR3 length: 15 residues. The germline V gene has CDR1 SGHTA and CDR2 FQGNSA. Written as DNA, the CDR3 is TGTGCCAGCAGCTCCCCCACTGGGACAAATTCACCCCTCCACTTT. Its protein is CASSSPTGTNSPLHF.

This clonotype was recorded many times. This beta chain lies outside the target of a library built for alpha chains; its clone size means little. The chain has TRBV11-3 and TRBJ2-3; D is possibly TRBD2 (5 bases). Trimming stripped 5 bases from V and 6 bases from J, with 9 bases between. CDR1 is SGHNT and CDR2 is YENEEA in the germline V gene. This CDR3 is built from 12 residues. The CDR3 DNA reads TGTGCCAGCAGCCCGCCGGGGGATACGCAGTATTTT. Residues: CASSPPGDTQYF.